The rows below give T cell receptor beta chains drawn from one sample of a study of patients and donors after allogeneic stem cell transplantation. One entry per CDR3 protein, called by TCRdb with MiXCR from the RT-PCR reads. The sample yields 920,000 or so distinct CDR3 sequences, approximately 19% seen once. The sequencing input was blood, either unsorted or a sorted T cell fraction (not recorded which). The receptors derive from a human donor who was either an allogeneic HSCT recipient or a stem cell or donor lymphocyte infusion donor (not recorded which). It is not recorded whose cells these are; they may come from a transplant donor. Each CDR3 is given with its conserved first and last residue. D genes are given only for firm matches. Clone size is not always given. Where it is, it says once, few, many or a class for expanded clones.

clone size,V gene,J gene,D gene,CDR3 DNA,CDR3 protein
-,TRBV11-1,TRBJ1-4,TRBD1,TGTGCCAGCAGCTTCCCTGACAGGGACGACCCAGCAACTAATGAAAAACTGTTTTTT,CASSFPDRDDPATNEKLFF
once,TRBV2,TRBJ2-5,-,TGTGCCAGCAGAGTGATGAGGGCGCCCCGAGAGACCCAGTACTTC,CASRVMRAPRETQYF
many,TRBV4-2,TRBJ1-1,TRBD1,TGTGCCAGCAGCCAAGAAGGGACAGGGAACACTGAAGCTTTCTTT,CASSQEGTGNTEAFF
-,TRBV20-1,TRBJ2-7,TRBD2,TGCAGTGCTACCTGGGGACTAGCGGGAGACGAGCAGTACTTC,CSATWGLAGDEQYF
-,TRBV5-1,TRBJ2-2,-,TGCGCCAGCAGCGAGACCGGGACTCATAACACCGGGGAGCTGTTTTTT,CASSETGTHNTGELFF
-,TRBV12-3/TRBV12-4,TRBJ1-5,-,TGTGCCAGTCTTCGTACCTCGGCTGGTTATCAGCCCCAGCATTTT,CASLRTSAGYQPQHF
-,TRBV6-1,TRBJ2-1,-,TGTGCCAGCAGTGAAAAGGGCAGGAGCGATGAGCAGTTCTTC,CASSEKGRSDEQFF
few,TRBV6-5,TRBJ1-1,-,TGTGCCAGCAGTTACCCCCTCTCGGGCCTTTTAATGAACACTGAAGCTTTCTTT,CASSYPLSGLLMNTEAFF
-,TRBV7-8,TRBJ1-1,TRBD1,TGTGCCAGCAGCCATGGACAGGTAATGAACACTGAAGCTTTCTTT,CASSHGQVMNTEAFF
-,TRBV3-1,TRBJ2-1,TRBD2,TGTGCCAGCAGCCAAGAGCGGAGACTAGCGGGAGGTTACAATGAGCAGTTCTTC,CASSQERRLAGGYNEQFF
few,TRBV20-1,TRBJ2-4,-,TGCAGTGCCCCGAGTGGGCACATTCAGTACTTC,CSAPSGHIQYF
many,TRBV20-1,TRBJ2-3,-,TGCAGTGCAACGGACAGCACAGATACGCAGTATTTT,CSATDSTDTQYF
few,TRBV9,TRBJ2-7,-,TGTGCCAGCAGCGTAGGGGTGCTCCCCTACGAGCAGTACTTC,CASSVGVLPYEQYF
-,TRBV4-1,TRBJ2-2,-,TGCGCCAGCAGCCCCCTCGTGGGGGGGCAGGCCGGGGAGCTGTTTTTT,CASSPLVGGQAGELFF
few,TRBV3-1,TRBJ2-1,-,TGTGCCAGCAGCCACGACAGGTCCCCCTCCTACAATGAGCAGTTCTTC,CASSHDRSPSYNEQFF
-,TRBV7-8,TRBJ1-4,TRBD1,TGTGCCAGCAGCTCTTGGACAGGGGGAGAAAAACTGTTTTTT,CASSSWTGGEKLFF
few,TRBV29-1,TRBJ1-2,-,TGCAGCGTCCCCCGGGGAGGGAGCTATGGCTACACCTTC,CSVPRGGSYGYTF
-,TRBV9,TRBJ2-5,-,TGTGCCAGCAGCGTAGTGGTCGGGGGCGAGGAGACCCAGTACTTC,CASSVVVGGEETQYF
few,TRBV25-1,TRBJ1-3,-,TGTGCCAGCAGGGGTGAGTGGGGTAGTGCATACTCTGGAAACACCATATATTTT,CASRGEWGSAYSGNTIYF
many,TRBV14,TRBJ1-2,TRBD1,TGTGCCAGCAGCCAAGAGGGACAGACCCGCCGCCTCAACTATGGCTACACCTTC,CASSQEGQTRRLNYGYTF
many,TRBV5-1,TRBJ2-1,TRBD2,TGCGCCAGCAGCTCGACTAGCGGGATTTACAATGAGCAGTTCTTC,CASSSTSGIYNEQFF
few,TRBV29-1,TRBJ1-1,-,TGCAGCGTCCCCCCTTCCGACGGGTGGACGGCTTTCTTT,CSVPPSDGWTAFF
-,TRBV9,TRBJ2-2,-,TGTGCCAGCAGCGTAGTAGCAACCGGGGAGCTGTTTTTT,CASSVVATGELFF
-,TRBV20-1,TRBJ1-1,TRBD1,TGCAGTGCGAGAGACAGGGTCGGGTTGACTGAAGCTTTCTTT,CSARDRVGLTEAFF
-,TRBV12-3/TRBV12-4,TRBJ1-1,-,TGTGCCAGCAGTTTTGCCTTCACTGAAGCTTTCTTT,CASSFAFTEAFF
few,TRBV4-1,TRBJ2-7,-,TGCGCCAGCAGCCAACCATCGGCAGGGCCGTTCGCATACGAGCAGTACTTC,CASSQPSAGPFAYEQYF
few,TRBV10-3,TRBJ1-2,-,TGTGCCATCAGTGAGTCAAGAGGGAACTATGGCTACACCTTC,CAISESRGNYGYTF
-,TRBV6-5,TRBJ2-2,-,TGTGCCAGCAGTTACTCGCCGATTAACACCGGGGAGCTGTTTTTT,CASSYSPINTGELFF
-,TRBV15,TRBJ1-1,-,TGTGCCACCAGAGGTGGGGCGCGGGGGGACACTGAAGCTTTCTTT,CATRGGARGDTEAFF
-,TRBV19,TRBJ1-1,-,TGTGCCAGTAGTATAGGTATCACTGAAGCTTTCTTT,CASSIGITEAFF
-,TRBV12-3/TRBV12-4,TRBJ2-5,-,TGTGCCAGCAGTAGGGCGGGGCGGGAGACCCAGTACTTC,CASSRAGRETQYF
few,TRBV7-8,TRBJ2-1,TRBD2,TGTGCCAGCAGCTTAGTTCCCCCTAGCGGGGGTAAGAATGAGCAGTTCTTC,CASSLVPPSGGKNEQFF
-,TRBV5-1,TRBJ1-1,-,TGCGCCAGCAGCCCTCTGGGGAGTGGGGTCACTGAAGCTTTCTTT,CASSPLGSGVTEAFF
-,TRBV12-3/TRBV12-4,TRBJ1-4,-,TGTGCCAGCAGTCTTTCACCGGACTTGGGAAAACTGTTTTTT,CASSLSPDLGKLFF
few,TRBV7-9,TRBJ2-7,-,TGTGCCAGCAGCTCCCTATCATCCTATTACGAGCAGTACTTC,CASSSLSSYYEQYF
few,TRBV20-1,TRBJ2-5,TRBD1,TGCAGTGCTAGTCTGGGGTATTCGAAGGGGGCGCGAGGGACCCAGTACTTC,CSASLGYSKGARGTQYF
few,TRBV7-2,TRBJ1-2,-,TGTGCCAGCAGCCCACAGGGCTTATTTAACTATGGCTACACCTTC,CASSPQGLFNYGYTF
-,TRBV20-1,TRBJ2-2,-,TGCAGTGCTAGTCGATTAGCATCTAACACCGGGGAGCTGTTTTTT,CSASRLASNTGELFF
-,TRBV28,TRBJ1-1,-,TGTGCCAGCAGCGACAGGACTATGAACACTGAAGCTTTCTTT,CASSDRTMNTEAFF
-,TRBV20-1,TRBJ2-3,-,TGCAGTGCTAACCGGGACCCCGAGGGGACAGATACGCAGTATTTT,CSANRDPEGTDTQYF
-,TRBV7-2,TRBJ1-1,-,TGTGCCAGCAGCTTAGACCCTGGACCCCCGAGAGCTTTCTTT,CASSLDPGPPRAFF
few,TRBV29-1,TRBJ2-7,TRBD2,TGCAGCGTCTCCCCATTTAGCGGGAGGGCCGGCGACGAGCAGTACTTC,CSVSPFSGRAGDEQYF